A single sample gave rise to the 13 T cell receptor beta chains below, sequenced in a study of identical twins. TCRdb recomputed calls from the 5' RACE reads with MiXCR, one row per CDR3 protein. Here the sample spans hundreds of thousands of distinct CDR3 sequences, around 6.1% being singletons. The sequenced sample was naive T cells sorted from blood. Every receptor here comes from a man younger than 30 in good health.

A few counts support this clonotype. In nucleotides, the CDR3 is TGCGCCAGCAGTCGAGCTAGCTGTGATGAGCAGTTCTTC. Protein: CASSRASCDEQFF. The V call is TRBV23-1, the J call TRBJ2-1; D is possibly TRBD2 (5 bases). TRBV23-1 is noted as an ORF with a role that remains uncertain. Trimming removed 4 bases from V and 8 bases from J, with 12 bases in between. The CDR3 covers 13 residues.

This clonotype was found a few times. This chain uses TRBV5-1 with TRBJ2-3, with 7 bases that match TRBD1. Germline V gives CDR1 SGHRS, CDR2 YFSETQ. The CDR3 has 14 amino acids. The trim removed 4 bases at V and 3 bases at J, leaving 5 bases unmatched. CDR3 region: CASSPGTETDTQYF. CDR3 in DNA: TGCGCCAGCAGCCCCGGGACAGAAACAGATACGCAGTATTTT.

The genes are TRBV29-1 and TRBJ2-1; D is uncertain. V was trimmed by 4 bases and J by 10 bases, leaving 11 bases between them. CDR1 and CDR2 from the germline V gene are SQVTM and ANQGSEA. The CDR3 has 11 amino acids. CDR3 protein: CSVGSVDEQFF. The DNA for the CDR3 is TGCAGCGTTGGATCGGTTGACGAGCAGTTCTTC.

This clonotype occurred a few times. CDR3 sequence (DNA): TGTGCCAGCAGCCAAGCACCAGGGTTGGGTGAAGCCGGGGAGCTGTTTTTT. It yields the protein CASSQAPGLGEAGELFF. The rearrangement uses TRBV14 and TRBJ2-2, with a possible D match to TRBD1 (5 bases). V gave up 1 base and J gave up 6 bases, with 18 bases separating them. In germline, CDR1 is SGHDN, CDR2 FVKESK. The CDR3 runs to 17 residues. Full variable domain (remainder filled in from reference TRBV14 and TRBJ2-2): EAGVTQFPSHSVIEKGQTVTLRCDPISGHDNLYWYRRVMGKEIKFLLHFVKESKQDESGMPNNRFLAERTGGTYSTLKVQPAELEDSGVYFCASSQAPGLGEAGELFFGEGSRLTVL.

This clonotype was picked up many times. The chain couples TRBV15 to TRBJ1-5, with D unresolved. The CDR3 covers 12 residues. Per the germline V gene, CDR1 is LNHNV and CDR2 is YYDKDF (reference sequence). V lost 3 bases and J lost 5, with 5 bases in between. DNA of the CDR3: TGTGCCACCAGCAGCCTAGATCAGCCCCAGCATTTT. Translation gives CATSSLDQPQHF.

The CDR3 DNA reads TGTGCCAGCAGACAGGGGATTCCCGGGGAGCTGTTTTTT. It is translated as CASRQGIPGELFF. The J gene is TRBJ2-2, the V gene TRBV6-1, with 7 nucleotides matching TRBD1. CDR3 size: 13 residues. Germline-derived CDR1 and CDR2 are MNHNS and SASEGT. V lost 6 bases, J lost 6 bases, and 4 bases stayed unmatched.

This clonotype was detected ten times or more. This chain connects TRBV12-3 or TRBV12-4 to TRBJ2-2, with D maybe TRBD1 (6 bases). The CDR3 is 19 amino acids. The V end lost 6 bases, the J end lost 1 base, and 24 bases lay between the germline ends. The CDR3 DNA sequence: TGTGCCAGCAGCCGCTCCGTGGAGCGCGCGACAGGGAACACCGGGGAGCTGTTTTTT. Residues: CASSRSVERATGNTGELFF.

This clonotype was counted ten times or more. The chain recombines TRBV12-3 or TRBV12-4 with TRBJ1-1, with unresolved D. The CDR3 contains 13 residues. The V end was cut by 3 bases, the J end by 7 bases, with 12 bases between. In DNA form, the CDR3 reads TGTGCCAGCAGTTTGGGCGGGGAGCGTGAAGCTTTCTTT. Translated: CASSLGGEREAFF.

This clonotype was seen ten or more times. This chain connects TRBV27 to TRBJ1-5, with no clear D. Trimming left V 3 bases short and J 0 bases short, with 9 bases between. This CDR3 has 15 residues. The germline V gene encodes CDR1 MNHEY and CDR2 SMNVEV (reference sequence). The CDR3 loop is CASSFLADSNQPQHF. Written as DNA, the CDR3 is TGTGCCAGCAGTTTTTTAGCAGATAGCAATCAGCCCCAGCATTTT.

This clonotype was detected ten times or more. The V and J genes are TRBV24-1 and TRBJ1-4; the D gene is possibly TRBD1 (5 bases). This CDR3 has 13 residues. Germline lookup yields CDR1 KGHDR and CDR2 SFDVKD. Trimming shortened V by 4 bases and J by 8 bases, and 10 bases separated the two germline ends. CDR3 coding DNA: TGTGCCACCAGTGAAGGGGTTGGCGAAAAACTGTTTTTT. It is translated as CATSEGVGEKLFF.

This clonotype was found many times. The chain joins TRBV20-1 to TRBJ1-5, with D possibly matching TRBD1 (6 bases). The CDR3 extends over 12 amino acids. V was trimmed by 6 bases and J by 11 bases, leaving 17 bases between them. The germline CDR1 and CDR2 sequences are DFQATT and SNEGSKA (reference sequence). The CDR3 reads CSAGTAQGTQHF. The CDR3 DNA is TGCAGTGCCGGGACCGCGCAGGGGACCCAGCATTTT.

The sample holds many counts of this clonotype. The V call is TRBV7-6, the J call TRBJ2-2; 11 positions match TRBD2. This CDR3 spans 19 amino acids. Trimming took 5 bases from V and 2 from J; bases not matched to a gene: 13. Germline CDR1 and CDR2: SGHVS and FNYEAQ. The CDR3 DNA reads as TGTGCCAGCAGCCCTCCACTAGCGGGGGAGAAGGCTAACACCGGGGAGCTGTTTTTT. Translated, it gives CASSPPLAGEKANTGELFF.

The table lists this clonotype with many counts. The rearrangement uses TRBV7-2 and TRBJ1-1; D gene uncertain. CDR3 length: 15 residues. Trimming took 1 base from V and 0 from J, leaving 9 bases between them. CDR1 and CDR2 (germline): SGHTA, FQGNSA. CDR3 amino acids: CASSLVSLLNTEAFF. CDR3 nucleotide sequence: TGTGCCAGCAGCTTAGTTTCGCTCCTGAACACTGAAGCTTTCTTT.